This section outlines one T cell receptor (beta chain) sequence together with its context. What it binds is unknown. The data were taken from a study of vaccination effects on CD4 cells after COVID-19. Study-level results: In healthy vaccinees, only 1 of 255 vaccine-induced clones cross-reacted with common cold coronaviruses.

TCRdb's copy holds only in-frame clones and misses some; the assay was immunoSEQ multiplex PCR. This sample yields under 75,000 clones, of which 80% are seen a single time; more than 10% belongs to the top ten. Expansion of antigen-specific CD4+ T cells with viral peptide pools was carried out by the ViraFEST assay before sequencing. Following an approximately eleven-day culture, CD4+ T cells were purified. Prior SARS-CoV-2 infection was absent in the vaccine recipients, as shown by negative nucleocapsid antibodies. The authors exchanged half the medium for IL-2 medium on days 3 and 7. The CDR3 covers 13 residues. Per the germline V gene, CDR1 is MNHNS and CDR2 is SASEGT. The germline V and J ends were trimmed by 1 base and 4 bases, with 5 bases remaining between them.

The material sequenced was CD4+ T cells from PBMCs cultured with SARS-CoV-2 spike peptides, taken before COVID-19 vaccination. This chain links TRBV6-1 with TRBJ1-3, with no clear D. The TCR was taken from a human donor who received a COVID-19 vaccine. For the CDR3, the DNA is TGTGCCAGCAGTGAAGAGGGCGGAAACACCATATATTTT. This sequence encodes CASSEEGGNTIYF.